This TCR beta chain was retrieved from a study of CD8+CD57+ T cells in acquired aplastic anemia. The study's findings and limits: Significant differences in CD8+ Simpson's diversity were not observed between patients and controls. Researchers report that 25 to 30 CD8+ CDR3 sequences appeared in both patients and controls.

It was genomic DNA that served as the template for profiling TCR beta VDJ and CDR3. TCRdb re-derived calls from the reads in MiXCR, one entry per CDR3 protein. The data hold some 240,000 distinct CDR3 sequences, with roughly 33% observed a single time. At least ten counts were recorded for this clonotype. Its matching antigen is unknown. Sequenced: sorted CD4+, CD8+, or CD8+CD57+ T cells (not recorded which) from PBMCs. This clonotype was sampled from a human donor in good health, serving as a control.

CDR3 nucleotide sequence: TGTGCCAGCAGTTGGGGAGGATCGTGGCAGTACTTC. It translates to CASSWGGSWQYF. V usage is TRBV12-3 or TRBV12-4 and J usage is TRBJ2-7; TRBD2 is a possible D gene (6 bases). The CDR3 contains 12 residues. V lost 4 bases and J 9 bases, leaving 13 bases between the germline ends.